This T cell receptor beta chain was recovered during a study of blood T cell repertoires in COVID-19. As for the study in general: Sites in the United States, Italy and Spain provided acute and convalescent COVID-19 samples.

Original methodology: Reference gene primer amplification yielded estimated nucleated cell counts. Only in-frame clones appear in the TCRdb table, and some are missing; sequencing was by immunoSEQ multiplex PCR. The DNA was the basis for D and trimming; V, J and clone size are from that table. The sample lists roughly 100,000 clones, about 85% occurring once. V was trimmed by 5 bases and J by 5 bases, leaving 12 bases between them. The CDR3 covers 12 residues. Germline CDR1 SQVTM, CDR2 ANQGSEA. Source material: peripheral blood. The origin of this receptor is a man in his fifties or sixties with acute or convalescent COVID-19. V usage is TRBV29-1 and J usage is TRBJ2-5; tentatively, D is TRBD1 (5 bases). The CDR3, as DNA: TGCAGCGTTTATGACAGACCCGAGACCCAGTACTTC. Protein product: CSVYDRPETQYF.